What follows is one T cell receptor (beta chain) and its context. The record originates from a study of blood T cell repertoires in COVID-19. In the study overall: Sources were T cells, B-cell-depleted T cells, or PBMCs; the material itself was cDNA or gDNA.

As processed by the authors: Reference gene primer amplification in the assay estimated nucleated cell counts. TCRdb's copy holds only in-frame clones and misses some; the assay was immunoSEQ multiplex PCR. Clone size and the V and J calls come from that table; the DNA yielded D and trimming. The sample records 90,000 to 100,000 clones, about 70% being singletons. V was pared by 5 bases and J by 0 bases, with 11 bases between. Germline V gene sequence: CDR1 SNHLY, CDR2 FYNNEI. This CDR3 region has 14 residues. This receptor was taken from a woman aged 60-70 years in a cohort sampled during active or convalescent COVID-19. The sequencing sample was made of peripheral blood. The V gene is TRBV2, the J gene TRBJ2-7; tentative D call: TRBD2 (5 bases). CDR3 sequence (DNA): TGTGCCAGCAGTACTAGATCGTCCTCCTACGAGCAGTACTTC. Translation: CASSTRSSSYEQYF.